The 22 T cell receptor beta chains given below trace back to one sample, sequenced in a study of T cell clonality in common variable immunodeficiency (dated by TCRdb to about 2015). Results the study describes overall, beyond this receptor: Reportedly, TCRbeta sequences from CVID had fewer deletions and N-nucleotide insertions, and highly modified clones with 13 or more V deletions were absent from CVID.

The library was produced with the immunoSEQ multiplex PCR assay. TCRdb holds this immuneACCESS table with in-frame rearrangements only. Some clones are missing; in checked studies, unresolved V genes explain under half, and the rest has no known cause. This sample is represented by some 19,000 clones, with no singletons among them. The ten largest account for roughly a quarter of the sample. Antigens for these TCRs are unknown. Sequencing was carried out using peripheral blood mononuclear cells. Source of these receptors: a human donor with common variable immunodeficiency.

This clone was recorded at least ten times. Read data end 3 residues before the CDR3 end; the end is taken from the germline J gene. The genes are TRBV29-1 and TRBJ2-4; no clear D. Germline values: CDR1 SQVTM, CDR2 ANQGSEA. The CDR3 runs 11 residues. V dropped 7 bases and J dropped 6 bases, with 10 bases sitting between them. CDR3 DNA, as far as it was read: TGCAGCGCAGTAACCTTAAACATT. Translated: CSAVTLNI. The full CDR3 sequence reads CSAVTLNIQYF.

With regard to this clone: The read falls 3 residues short of the CDR3 end, and the missing part is taken from the germline J gene. The genes are TRBV19 and TRBJ1-5; tentatively, D is TRBD1 (6 bases). This CDR3 region has 13 residues. Looked up from germline, CDR1 is LNHDA and CDR2 is SQIVND (reference sequence). V lost 7 bases to trimming and J lost 0 bases, with 7 bases between them. Partial CDR3 DNA: TGTGCCAGTATAGGGGGTAGCAATCAGCCC. Protein: CASIGGSNQP. The full-length CDR3 reads as CASIGGSNQPQHF.

A remark on this clone: Read sequence stops 3 residues before the CDR3 end, and the germline J gene provides the missing end. The V call is TRBV6-2 or TRBV6-3, the J call TRBJ2-3; D possibly corresponds to TRBD2 (6 bases). CDR3 length equals 17 residues. Trimming removed 2 bases at V and 0 bases at J, with 15 bases between. Germline CDR1 is MNHEY and CDR2 is SVGEGT. CDR3 DNA (partial): TGTGCCAGCAGTTACCCCCGGGTAGCGGTAAGCACAGATACG. Residues: CASSYPRVAVSTDT. From start to end, the CDR3 is CASSYPRVAVSTDTQYF.

This clone turned up a few times. The read halts 3 residues ahead of the CDR3 end, with the missing end drawn from the germline J gene. The chain couples TRBV7-6 to TRBJ2-7; 9 positions match TRBD1. Germline values: CDR1 SGHVS, CDR2 FNYEAQ. The CDR3 contains 15 residues. Germline trimming cut 5 bases from V and 1 base from J; bases unmatched to any gene: 6. The CDR3 sequence is CASSHGTGPSYEQYF. The DNA read from the CDR3 is TGTGCCAGCAGCCATGGGACAGGGCCATCCTACGAG.

This clone was detected ten times or more. The read ends 3 residues early relative to the CDR3; the germline J gene fills the gap. V gene TRBV7-2 combines with J gene TRBJ1-2, with D unresolved. This CDR3 contains 11 residues. The germline V gene has CDR1 SGHTA and CDR2 FQGNSA. The sequenced CDR3 bases are TGTGCCACCCTAGCCTTGGCGGGC. This translates into CATLALAG. The full CDR3 is CATLALAGYTF.

This clone has at least ten counts. The read ends 3 residues before the CDR3 terminus; that terminus is restored from the germline J gene. V and J are TRBV20-1 and TRBJ1-6; D is ambiguous. This CDR3 is built from 11 residues. Germline V gene sequence: CDR1 DFQATT, CDR2 SNEGSKA (reference sequence). V shed 6 bases and J shed 8 bases, with 8 bases lying between them. Incomplete CDR3 DNA: TGCAGTGCGCAACTGGATTCACCC. This encodes CSAQLDSP. The complete CDR3 reads CSAQLDSPLHF.

This clone has ten or more counts. From the germline J gene comes the end of the CDR3, since the read stops 3 residues before it. This rearrangement joins TRBV18 to TRBJ2-1; the D gene is possibly TRBD2 (5 bases). The CDR3 runs to 14 residues. Trimming removed 5 bases from V and 2 bases from J, with 10 bases in between. CDR1 KGHSH and CDR2 LQKENI come from the germline V gene. CDR3: CASSIRGTYNEQFF. The CDR3 DNA, read in part, is TGTGCCAGCTCAATCCGGGGAACCTACAATGAG.

There are a few counts of this clone. The read terminates 3 residues ahead of where the CDR3 ends, so the germline J gene completes it. The rearrangement links TRBV6-2 or TRBV6-3 to TRBJ2-7; D may be TRBD2 (5 bases). Germline CDR1 is MNHEY and CDR2 is SVGEGT. With 6 bases removed from V and 0 bases from J, the gap between germline ends came to 15 bases. This CDR3 is 15 amino acids long. The CDR3 loop reads CASSLGRTFSYEQYF. The sequenced part of the CDR3 DNA is TGTGCCAGCAGCCTAGGTCGGACTTTCTCCTACGAG.

This clone was seen many times. The CDR3 sequence is CSADRDRGSEAFF. Partial CDR3 DNA: TGCAGCGCCGACCGGGACAGGGGATCTGAA. The chain is built from TRBV29-1 and TRBJ1-1; 10 positions match TRBD1. With the read ending 3 residues before the CDR3 end, the germline J gene is used to fill in that end. CDR3 length: 13 residues. CDR1 and CDR2 (germline): SQVTM, ANQGSEA. The J segment lost 6 bases and the V segment lost 7 bases, leaving 8 bases of the junction unmatched.

This clone was found a few times. The read halts 3 residues ahead of the CDR3 end, with the missing end drawn from the germline J gene. The rearrangement uses TRBV7-2 and TRBJ2-3, with a possible D match to TRBD1 (5 bases). The CDR3 length is 13 residues. Trimming pared 2 bases from V and 6 bases from J, leaving 9 bases between. Germline-derived CDR1 and CDR2 are SGHTA and FQGNSA. CDR3 region: CASSLQGMDTQYF. The sequenced CDR3 bases are TGTGCCAGCAGCTTACAGGGTATGGATACG.

This clone was seen a few times. The read is 3 residues too short to cover the CDR3 end, so that end is filled in from the germline J gene. The chain couples TRBV6-4 to TRBJ2-1; TRBD2 might be the D (7 bases). The germline V gene has CDR1 MRHNA and CDR2 SNTAGT. This CDR3 is 15 amino acids long. Deletions cut 4 bases from V and 4 bases from J, with 14 bases between. The CDR3 region is CASSVGGAEYNEQFF. CDR3 DNA, as far as it was read: TGTGCCAGCAGTGTAGGGGGGGCCGAGTACAATGAG.

Notes on this clone: The read gets to within 3 residues of the CDR3 end, and the germline J gene fills in the rest. J is TRBJ1-5 and V is TRBV6-2 or TRBV6-3; no reliable D call. Germline V gene data show CDR1 as MNHEY and CDR2 as SVGEGT. Trimming took 2 bases from V and 4 from J, leaving 9 bases between them. The CDR3 has 14 amino acids. CDR3 protein: CASSYGLINQPQHF. The CDR3 DNA, read in part, is TGTGCCAGCAGTTACGGACTGATAAATCAGCCC.

Notes on this clone: The read gets to within 3 residues of the CDR3 end, and the germline J gene fills in the rest. The V gene is TRBV7-6, the J gene TRBJ2-7; a possible D gene is TRBD2 (5 bases). Germline values: CDR1 SGHVS, CDR2 FNYEAQ. The length of the CDR3 is 14 residues. The V and J ends lost 2 bases and 6 bases respectively, with 14 bases between them. The sequenced part of the CDR3 DNA is TGTGCCAGCAGCTTAATGAGGGTCGGTAGCGAG. Its protein product is CASSLMRVGSE. The complete CDR3 reads CASSLMRVGSEQYF.

CDR3 loop: CASSLGSGQETQYF. The covered CDR3 bases are TGTGCCAGCAGCTTAGGTTCGGGTCAAGAGACC. The chain combines TRBV7-9 with TRBJ2-5, with D hard to call. The read comes to an end 3 residues before the CDR3 does, leaving the germline J gene to fill in the end. CDR3 size: 14 residues. Trimming removed 1 base from V and 2 bases from J, with 8 bases in between. Germline CDR1 SEHNR, CDR2 FQNEAQ (reference sequence).

The part of the CDR3 DNA that was read is TGTGCCTGGAGTGTTAGCTTACGGATTCAAGAGACC. This sequence encodes CAWSVSLRIQET. The full CDR3 is CAWSVSLRIQETQYF. V gene TRBV30 combines with J gene TRBJ2-5; the D is unclear. From the germline J gene comes the end of the CDR3, since the read stops 3 residues before it. The CDR3 has 15 amino acids. The V gene lost 0 bases and the J gene lost 2 bases, with 13 bases spanning the gap. Germline values: CDR1 GTSNPN, CDR2 SVGIG (reference sequence).

This clone appeared a few times. The CDR3 end falls 3 residues outside the read, so it is completed with the germline J gene. The V call is TRBV19, the J call TRBJ1-1; 7 bases are shared with TRBD1. Germline V gene sequence: CDR1 LNHDA, CDR2 SQIVND (reference sequence). V dropped 6 bases and J dropped 0; count of bases not matched to a gene: 7. The CDR3 covers 15 residues. The CDR3 DNA, read in part, is TGTGCCAGTAGACCGGGACAGATCATGAACACTGAA. Translation: CASRPGQIMNTE. The full CDR3 protein is CASRPGQIMNTEAFF.

In this sample, this clone turned up a few times. The CDR3 is CASSSSGTSSLTKNIQYF. CDR3 DNA, as far as it was read: TGTGCCAGCAGCTCCTCCGGGACTAGCAGCTTAACCAAAAACATT. The chain combines TRBV7-8 with TRBJ2-4, with 9 bases identical to TRBD2. Coverage ceases 3 residues before the CDR3 finishes, and the germline J gene fills in the end. Trimming at V came to 4 bases and at J to 2 bases, leaving 12 bases not matched to a gene. The germline CDR1 and CDR2 sequences are SGHVS and FQNEAQ. CDR3 length equals 18 residues.

Of note for this clone: The read stops 3 residues short of the end of the CDR3; the missing end is completed from the germline J gene. The chain couples TRBV7-2 to TRBJ2-7; no reliable D call. The CDR3 loop spans 15 amino acids. V was clipped by 1 base and J by 3 bases, with 13 bases between them. Germline V gene sequence: CDR1 SGHTA, CDR2 FQGNSA. The chain's CDR3 is CASSLGPGRNYEQYF. CDR3 DNA, as far as it was read: TGTGCCAGCAGCTTAGGGCCAGGCAGAAACTACGAG.

The table lists this clone with a few counts. The chain's CDR3 is CASSSLRSNYGYTF. The DNA read from the CDR3 is TGTGCCAGCAGCTCACTACGTTCCAACTATGGC. This chain joins TRBV7-9 and TRBJ1-2, with D unclear. From the germline J gene comes the end of the CDR3, since the read stops 3 residues before it. CDR1 SEHNR and CDR2 FQNEAQ come from the germline V gene (reference sequence). V shed 4 bases and J shed 2 bases, with 11 bases lying between them. This CDR3 region has 14 residues.

Comment on this clone: Sequencing ends 3 residues short of the CDR3 end; the germline J gene provides the rest. J is TRBJ2-3 and V is TRBV18, with TRBD1 as a possible D gene (5 bases). V shed 2 bases and J shed 1 base, with 16 bases lying between them. Germline CDR1 reads KGHSH; CDR2 reads LQKENI. CDR3 length: 17 amino acids. The sequenced part of the CDR3 DNA is TGTGCCAGCTCACCAATATACACAGGAACTGGCACAGATACG. It is translated as CASSPIYTGTGTDT. The entire CDR3 protein is CASSPIYTGTGTDTQYF.

This clone was counted only a few times. The read terminates 3 residues before the CDR3 end, so the remaining end is supplied by the germline J gene. The rearrangement links TRBV6-2 or TRBV6-3 to TRBJ2-5, with 8 bases fitting TRBD2. The trim removed 5 bases at V and 4 bases at J, leaving 9 bases unmatched. This CDR3 comprises 15 residues. CDR1 is MNHEY and CDR2 is SVGEGT in the germline V gene. The DNA read from the CDR3 is TGTGCCAGCAGTGCCCCGGGGGGGCGGTCAGAGACC. Its protein is CASSAPGGRSET. The CDR3, in full, reads CASSAPGGRSETQYF.

This clone was detected only a few times. The CDR3 end is not reached by the read, which stops 3 residues before it; the germline J gene fills it in. The chain links TRBV19 to TRBJ2-5, with 10 bases aligning to TRBD1. Germline V gene sequence: CDR1 LNHDA, CDR2 SQIVND (reference sequence). CDR3 length equals 15 residues. J lost 4 bases, V lost 6 bases, and 8 bases had no gene match. The chain's CDR3 is CASSLPGQGSETQYF. The DNA read from the CDR3 is TGTGCCAGTAGCCTCCCGGGACAGGGGTCAGAGACC.